This paragraph reports one TCR beta chain. Its cognate antigen is unknown. TCRdb keeps only in-frame clones here, not all; method: immunoSEQ multiplex PCR. Of more than 2,000,000 clones listed, over 85% were seen once; the top ten hold roughly 0.14%. The data were obtained in a study of shared clonotypes between healthy human individuals. Study information: The plates for each donor numbered three CD4 naive, three CD4 memory, two CD8 naive and one CD8 memory. Study-wide findings and caveats: Non-shared clonotypes had lower generation probabilities than clonotypes shared by all four sorted-subset donors.

Study donors comprised healthy, HIV-negative adults devoid of recent acute infection or vaccination. The split of CD4+ cells yielded CD45RA+ naive and CD45RA-negative memory subsets. Germline lookup yields CDR1 LNHDA and CDR2 SQIVND (reference sequence). V was shortened by 3 bases and J by 4 bases, with 15 bases between the two germline ends. The length of the CDR3 is 15 residues. The chain links TRBV19 to TRBJ1-2; D uncertain. The origin of this receptor is a man aged 18 to 30 in good health. The sample taken for sequencing was naive CD4+ T cells sorted from blood. As to subset: CD45RA+ positively selected. The CDR3 DNA is TGTGCCAGTAGTATTGTAGGGCGGAGAGTCTATGGCTACACCTTC. Amino acids: CASSIVGRRVYGYTF.